Following are 10 T cell receptor beta chains from one sample sequenced in a study of low-dose radiotherapy and immunotherapy resistance in tumors. TRAV- and TRBV-specific primers primed first-strand cDNA, covering alpha and beta chains. A constant-region primer paired with the V-primer adapter amplified TCRs over about 20 PCR cycles. TCRdb reprocessed the reads via MiXCR and lists one record per CDR3 protein. The sample records approximately 90,000 distinct CDR3 sequences, 8% to 10% being singletons. Noted time point: before trial treatment. The sequences come from PBMCs, collected before treatment. The receptors derive from a male donor with prostate cancer.

This clonotype was found many times. CDR3 sequence reads: CSASTPPDGEQYF. CDR3 DNA: TGCAGTGCTAGTACTCCACCCGACGGCGAGCAGTACTTC. V usage is TRBV20-1 and J usage is TRBJ2-7; D not certain. Germline-derived CDR1 and CDR2 are DFQATT and SNEGSKA (reference sequence). This CDR3 contains 13 residues. V was shortened by 3 bases and J by 6 bases, with 15 bases between the two germline ends.

This clonotype was counted ten times or more. The chain links TRBV6-2 or TRBV6-3 to TRBJ2-3, with D tentatively TRBD2 (5 bases). Germline V CDR1 and CDR2: MNHEY, SVGEGT. V lost 5 bases and J lost 5, with 11 bases in between. There are 13 residues in the CDR3. The CDR3 coding sequence is TGTGCCAGCAGTACCCTAGCCAGAGATACGCAGTATTTT. Protein: CASSTLARDTQYF.

At least ten counts were recorded for this clonotype. This sequence joins TRBV20-1 and TRBJ2-3, with a possible D match to TRBD1 (5 bases). CDR1 and CDR2 (germline): DFQATT, SNEGSKA (reference sequence). V lost 6 bases to trimming and J lost 4 bases, with 14 bases between them. The CDR3 is 13 amino acids. CDR3 sequence (DNA): TGCAGTGCGGACGCAGCAGGGCCAGATACGCAGTATTTT. Encoded protein: CSADAAGPDTQYF.

This clonotype came up many times. The chain links TRBV29-1 to TRBJ2-7; TRBD1 agrees at 10 bases. The germline V gene encodes CDR1 SQVTM and CDR2 ANQGSEA. V was pared by 6 bases and J by 4 bases, with 9 bases of the junction left unmatched. The CDR3 is made up of 14 amino acids. This CDR3 is CSVRTDRGDYEQYF. DNA of the CDR3: TGCAGCGTCCGGACGGACAGGGGGGATTACGAGCAGTACTTC.

This clonotype was counted at least ten times. The genes are TRBV5-4 and TRBJ1-3; 7 bases agree with TRBD1. This CDR3 region has 15 residues. The junction had 4 bases not matched to a gene; V was cut back by 2 bases and J by 2 bases. CDR1 is SGHNT and CDR2 is YYREEE in the germline V gene (reference sequence). CDR3 in amino acids: CASSFQTGPGNTIYF. CDR3 bases: TGTGCCAGCAGCTTTCAGACAGGGCCTGGAAACACCATATATTTT.

At least ten counts were recorded for this clonotype. The chain recombines TRBV7-6 with TRBJ2-1; TRBD2 aligns across 11 bases. Germline CDR1 SGHVS, CDR2 FNYEAQ. V lost 7 bases to trimming and J lost 4 bases; unmatched junction nucleotides: 12. The CDR3 contains 17 residues. The CDR3 coding sequence is TGTGCCAGCACTGAACTAGCGGGAGTCGGGAGGTACAATGAGCAGTTCTTC. Protein: CASTELAGVGRYNEQFF.

The rearrangement links TRBV3-1 to TRBJ2-7; maybe TRBD1 (7 bases). V gave up 1 base and J gave up 6 bases, with 13 bases separating them. The germline gives CDR1 LGHDT, CDR2 YNNKEL (reference sequence). CDR3 length: 14 amino acids. The CDR3 spells CASSQGTGDSEQYF. The CDR3 region has the DNA TGTGCCAGCAGCCAAGGTACAGGGGACTCCGAGCAGTACTTC.

V gene TRBV20-1 combines with J gene TRBJ1-1; weak D call: TRBD1 (5 bases). Germline lookup yields CDR1 DFQATT and CDR2 SNEGSKA (reference sequence). The CDR3 has 15 amino acids. The ends were cut back, 0 bases at V and 0 bases at J, with 11 bases in the middle. The CDR3 loop reads CSAREPTALNTEAFF. The CDR3 DNA is TGCAGTGCTAGAGAGCCGACAGCATTGAACACTGAAGCTTTCTTT.

This clonotype was counted many times. The chain is built from TRBV4-1 and TRBJ1-2; the D is unclear. From germline, CDR1 is MGHRA and CDR2 YSYEKL. Between the trimmed V and J ends, which lost 0 bases and 7 bases, there was a span of 9 bases. The CDR3 is 13 amino acids. CDR3 loop: CASSQDLRLGYTF. As DNA, the CDR3 is TGCGCCAGCAGCCAAGATCTGAGGCTTGGCTACACCTTC.

The chain is built from TRBV28 and TRBJ1-1; weak D call: TRBD1 (5 bases). There are 15 residues in the CDR3. The V and J ends lost 5 bases and 6 bases respectively, with 19 bases between them. The germline V gene encodes CDR1 MDHEN and CDR2 SYDVKM. CDR3 sequence: CASSVPRVKKAEAFF. CDR3 DNA sequence: TGTGCCAGCAGTGTCCCCAGGGTAAAGAAGGCTGAAGCTTTCTTT. The whole variable domain, remainder taken from reference TRBV28 and TRBJ1-1, is DVKVTQSSRYLVKRTGEKVFLECVQDMDHENMFWYRQDPGLGLRLIYFSYDVKMKEKGDIPEGYSVSREKKERFSLILESASTNQTSMYLCASSVPRVKKAEAFFGQGTRLTVV.